The 23 T cell receptor beta chains below all came from one sample that was sequenced in a study of T-cell memory formation after mild COVID-19. TCRdb re-analysed the 5' RACE reads in MiXCR, keeping a single row per CDR3 protein. The sample shows around 27,000 distinct CDR3 sequences, around 7% of them seen only once. Material: PBMCs or a T cell subset sorted from them (not recorded which). All receptors derive from an adult woman who had mild COVID-19 (a few samples of this study predate the infection). Cell type and time point are not known.

This clonotype was seen repeatedly, ten times or more. The chain joins TRBV7-8 to TRBJ2-5, with TRBD1 matching over 7 bases. The CDR3 runs 16 residues. The V gene end was trimmed by 5 bases and the J gene end by 3 bases; junction bases not matched to a gene: 12. CDR1 is SGHVS, CDR2 FQNEAQ, per germline. The CDR3 DNA is TGTGCCAGCAGCAACGAGGTTGGGACAGCAAAAGAGACCCAGTACTTC. Residues: CASSNEVGTAKETQYF.

This clonotype was seen at least ten times. The chain carries TRBV3-1 and TRBJ2-5; D is undetermined. The germline gives CDR1 LGHDT, CDR2 YNNKEL (reference sequence). The CDR3 spans 11 residues. Trimming cost V 1 base and J 7 bases, with 4 bases left between them. CDR3 bases: TGTGCCAGCAGCCAAGCGGTGACCCAGTACTTC. The encoded protein is CASSQAVTQYF.

This clonotype was found many times. J is TRBJ2-3 and V is TRBV9; 7 bases fit TRBD2. The CDR3 covers 16 residues. The junction had 7 bases not matched to a gene; V was cut back by 3 bases and J by 0 bases. The germline CDR1 and CDR2 sequences are SGDLS and YYNGEE. The CDR3 protein is CASSETSGGSTDTQYF. In DNA form, the CDR3 reads TGTGCCAGCAGCGAGACCTCGGGGGGAAGCACAGATACGCAGTATTTT. Full variable domain (remainder filled in from reference TRBV9 and TRBJ2-3): DSGVTQTPKHLITATGQRVTLRCSPRSGDLSVYWYQQSLDQGLQFLIQYYNGEERAKGNILERFSAQQFPDLHSELNLSSLELGDSALYFCASSETSGGSTDTQYFGPGTRLTVL.

This clonotype was detected many times. The chain uses TRBV13 and TRBJ2-1; possible D gene TRBD2, 5 bases. The germline V and J ends were trimmed by 7 bases and 6 bases, with 10 bases remaining between them. Looked up from germline, CDR1 is PRHDT and CDR2 is FYEKMQ (reference sequence). The CDR3 extends over 12 amino acids. The CDR3: CASIGLRNEQFF. The CDR3 coding sequence is TGTGCCAGCATTGGACTGCGCAATGAGCAGTTCTTC.

A word on this clonotype: A single base separates this from a much larger clone, so it may be a read error. V usage is TRBV6-1 and J usage is TRBJ1-1; TRBD1 matches 8 bases. Per the germline V gene, CDR1 is MNHNS and CDR2 is SASEGT. Trimming at V came to 6 bases and at J to 1 base, leaving 4 bases not matched to a gene. The CDR3 is 14 amino acids. Here the CDR3 DNA reads TGTGCCAGCAGACGGGACAGGTCGAACACTGAAGCTTTCTTT. The encoded protein is CASRRDRSNTEAFF.

J is TRBJ2-7 and V is TRBV7-2; D is uncertain. V was clipped by 2 bases and J by 3 bases, with 11 bases between them. In germline, CDR1 is SGHTA, CDR2 FQGNSA. CDR3 size: 14 residues. DNA for the CDR3: TGTGCCAGCAGCTTATCCCTAGGCTACTACGAGCAGTACTTC. This codes for CASSLSLGYYEQYF.

Many counts were recorded for this clonotype. The chain is built from TRBV7-8 and TRBJ2-7; D unclear. Germline CDR1 SGHVS, CDR2 FQNEAQ. The V end was cut by 5 bases, the J end by 0 bases, with 8 bases between. This CDR3 contains 13 residues. The CDR3, as DNA: TGTGCCAGCAGCCAGATGAGCTCCTACGAGCAGTACTTC. Encoded protein: CASSQMSSYEQYF.

At least ten counts were recorded for this clonotype. The chain employs TRBV9 and TRBJ2-2; D is perhaps TRBD2 (6 bases). The CDR3 has 16 amino acids. V was trimmed by 0 bases and J by 2 bases, leaving 11 bases between them. Germline V CDR1 and CDR2: SGDLS, YYNGEE. CDR3 in amino acids: CASSVEISGNTGELFF. CDR3 coding DNA: TGTGCCAGCAGCGTAGAAATTAGCGGCAACACCGGGGAGCTGTTTTTT.

This clonotype showed up many times. V gene TRBV7-2 combines with J gene TRBJ2-1, with 7 bases matching TRBD1. Germline assignment: CDR1 SGHTA and CDR2 FQGNSA. Trimming at V came to 5 bases and at J to 0 bases, leaving 4 bases not matched to a gene. The CDR3 loop spans 15 amino acids. The DNA of the CDR3 is TGTGCCAGCAGCATGGACAGGTACTCCTACAATGAGCAGTTCTTC. It encodes CASSMDRYSYNEQFF.

This clonotype was seen many times. The V call is TRBV28, the J call TRBJ2-2; D not resolved. The CDR3 has 12 amino acids. Trimming removed 6 bases from V and 9 bases from J, with 11 bases in between. Germline values: CDR1 MDHEN, CDR2 SYDVKM. The CDR3 DNA reads as TGTGCCAGCAGCCTCGTTCCCCGGGAGCTGTTTTTT. Its protein product is CASSLVPRELFF.

This clonotype is termed medium-sized (0.01 to 0.1%). V and J are TRBV6-5 and TRBJ2-7, with 7 bases fitting TRBD2. Per the germline V gene, CDR1 is MNHEY and CDR2 is SVGAGI. V lost 8 bases to trimming and J lost 2 bases; unmatched junction nucleotides: 6. The CDR3 totals 13 residues. In nucleotides, the CDR3 is TGTGCCAGCCAGCTCGGGAGGCCCTACGAGCAGTACTTC. Its protein is CASQLGRPYEQYF.

This clonotype was picked up many times. The rearrangement joins TRBV20-1 to TRBJ2-2, with 9 bases identical to TRBD2. Looked up from germline, CDR1 is DFQATT and CDR2 is SNEGSKA (reference sequence). The length of the CDR3 is 14 residues. After removal of 5 bases from V and 1 base from J, the junction contained 2 bases not matched to a gene. The CDR3 DNA is TGCAGTGCTCGGACTAGCGTGAACACCGGGGAGCTGTTTTTT. Its protein product is CSARTSVNTGELFF.

This clonotype has a count of ten or more. A read error may account for a junction end that differs from germline. V and J are TRBV7-7 and TRBJ2-5; D is unresolved. CDR3 length: 14 amino acids. Germline loops: CDR1 SSHAT, CDR2 FNYEAQ (reference sequence). The CDR3 here is CASSLVGKQETQYF. The CDR3 bases are TGTGCTAGCAGCTTAGTAGGAAAGCAAGAGACCCAGTACTTC.

This clonotype was picked up many times. The genes are TRBV20-1 and TRBJ2-3; D is undetermined. CDR1 is DFQATT, CDR2 SNEGSKA, per germline (reference sequence). The CDR3 runs 12 residues. Trimming removed 0 bases from V and 11 bases from J, with 12 bases in between. The CDR3 is CSARDTSLGQYF. Written as DNA, the CDR3 is TGCAGTGCTAGAGATACCTCTCTTGGGCAGTATTTT.

This clonotype was picked up many times. V is TRBV11-2 and J is TRBJ1-2; 10 bases fit TRBD1. The CDR3 covers 14 residues. Germline-derived CDR1 and CDR2 are SGHAT and FQNNGV. Trimming cost V 5 bases and J 8 bases; bases outside gene matches: 8. The CDR3 DNA reads as TGTGCCAGCAGCCCCACGACAGGGGGCCGGGGCTACACCTTC. Translating gives CASSPTTGGRGYTF.

This clonotype was picked up many times. The chain links TRBV7-2 to TRBJ2-7; TRBD2 matches 13 bases. Germline trimming cut 5 bases from V and 1 base from J; bases unmatched to any gene: 8. This CDR3 region has 17 residues. The V gene's germline CDR1 is SGHTA and CDR2 FQGNSA. The CDR3 loop reads CASSLLLAGGMSYEQYF. Written as DNA, the CDR3 is TGTGCCAGCAGCCTTTTACTAGCGGGGGGGATGTCCTACGAGCAGTACTTC.

This clonotype was recorded many times. The J gene is TRBJ2-3, the V gene TRBV18, with 10 bases lining up with TRBD2. V shed 2 bases, J shed 5 bases, and the junction held 10 bases outside the gene matches. This CDR3 is built from 17 residues. CDR1 and CDR2 from the germline V gene are KGHSH and LQKENI. CDR3 DNA sequence: TGTGCCAGCTCACCATCCAGCGGGAGGGCCAGCGGAGATACGCAGTATTTT. It codes for CASSPSSGRASGDTQYF.

This clonotype was seen at least ten times. The rearrangement uses TRBV25-1 and TRBJ2-5; possibly TRBD1 for D (6 bases). Per the germline V gene, CDR1 is MGHDK and CDR2 is SYGVNS. This CDR3 region has 12 residues. The germline V and J ends were trimmed by 4 bases and 5 bases, with 8 bases remaining between them. The DNA for the CDR3 is TGTGCCAGCAGTGGACAGGTGGAGACCCAGTACTTC. This gives the protein CASSGQVETQYF.

This clonotype was found many times. This chain uses TRBV11-3 with TRBJ2-7, with TRBD1 as a possible D gene (7 bases). Germline CDR1 is SGHNT and CDR2 is YENEEA. The CDR3 is 15 residues long. V lost 5 bases, J lost 4 bases, and 18 bases lay in between. CDR3 sequence reads: CASSPQGGMSYEQYF. The CDR3 DNA is TGTGCCAGCAGCCCCCAGGGGGGTATGTCTTACGAGCAGTACTTC.

This clonotype was seen at least ten times. The rearrangement joins TRBV11-2 to TRBJ1-1, with no clear D. The germline V and J ends were trimmed by 1 base and 7 bases, with 1 base remaining between them. The CDR3 has 10 amino acids. Germline CDR1 is SGHAT and CDR2 is FQNNGV. The CDR3 DNA follows: TGTGCCAGCAGCTTAGTTGAAGCTTTCTTT. Amino acids: CASSLVEAFF.

This clonotype was picked up many times. The chain couples TRBV6-5 to TRBJ2-3, with 8 nucleotides matching TRBD2. The CDR3 loop spans 15 amino acids. Germline CDR1 is MNHEY and CDR2 is SVGAGI. Trimming removed 6 bases from V and 3 bases from J; junction bases left unmatched: 8. The CDR3 loop reads CASRTGLAGTDTQYF. CDR3 DNA: TGTGCCAGCAGGACTGGACTAGCTGGAACAGATACGCAGTATTTT.

As to this clonotype: This may be a read error, as it is one base from a much larger clone. This rearrangement joins TRBV6-5 to TRBJ1-2, with unresolved D. V was cut by 0 bases and J by 6 bases, with 20 bases left in between. CDR3 length: 17 residues. Germline CDR1 reads MNHEY; CDR2 reads SVGAGI. CDR3 amino acids: CASSYSRKVWASDGYTF. In nucleotides, the CDR3 is TGTGCCAGCAGTTACTCGAGAAAGGTCTGGGCAAGCGATGGCTACACCTTC.

There are many counts of this clonotype. CDR3 in DNA: TGTGCCAGCAGCCCTTCAATGTTGGGAGCATCCTACAATGAGCAGTTCTTC. Translating gives CASSPSMLGASYNEQFF. The rearrangement joins TRBV6-2 or TRBV6-3 to TRBJ2-1; perhaps TRBD2 as D (5 bases). CDR1 and CDR2 (germline): MNHEY, SVGEGT. The CDR3 has 17 amino acids. Trimming pared 6 bases from V and 1 base from J, leaving 19 bases between.